The 20 T cell receptor beta chains below were found in one sample sequenced in a study of blood T cell repertoires in COVID-19. The assay was immunoSEQ multiplex PCR, and TCRdb's table has in-frame clones only and misses some. The table includes about 150,000 clones, around 82% detected once. The sample comprised PBMCs or T cells enriched from blood (not recorded which). Receptor source: a woman aged 50 to 65 who had recovered from COVID-19.

The chain uses TRBV6-5 and TRBJ2-7, with 8 bases aligning to TRBD1. The germline gives CDR1 MNHEY, CDR2 SVGAGI. The CDR3 consists of 13 residues. Trimming removed 6 bases from V and 2 bases from J; junction bases left unmatched: 3. CDR3 sequence: CASRLGQAYEQYV. The CDR3, as DNA: TGTGCCAGCAGATTGGGACAGGCCTACGAGCAGTACGTC.

The chain links TRBV29-1 to TRBJ2-3; TRBD2 matches 9 bases. Losses at the gene ends were 3 bases for V and 0 bases for J; bases not matched to a gene: 4. This CDR3 is built from 15 residues. Germline values: CDR1 SQVTM, CDR2 ANQGSEA. CDR3 coding DNA: TGCAGCGTTGAGCGGGAGGGGCCTAGCACAGATACGCAGTATTTT. The encoded protein is CSVEREGPSTDTQYF.

The genes are TRBV5-6 and TRBJ1-1; 9 bases match TRBD1. J gave up 5 bases and V 0 bases, and 14 bases lay outside the gene matches. This CDR3 has 18 amino acids. Germline assignment: CDR1 SGHDT and CDR2 YYEEEE. CDR3 bases: TGTGCCAGCAGCTTGGACAGGGGGCGGGGAGTTGTTTGGACTGAAGCTTTCTTT. Amino acid sequence: CASSLDRGRGVVWTEAFF.

This rearrangement joins TRBV10-3 to TRBJ1-1, with 7 bases aligning to TRBD1. Germline trimming cut 10 bases from V and 4 bases from J; bases unmatched to any gene: 12. Per germline, CDR1 ENHRY and CDR2 SYGVKD. The length of the CDR3 is 14 residues. The CDR3 DNA is TGTGCCAGCGGGATAGGGGGCGCGGGCACTGAAGCTTTCTTT. Translating it yields CASGIGGAGTEAFF.

This chain uses TRBV10-1 with TRBJ2-3; 9 bases agree with TRBD2. This CDR3 region has 19 residues. The junction had 13 bases not matched to a gene; V was cut back by 3 bases and J by 0 bases. CDR1 and CDR2 from the germline V gene are WNHNN and SYGVQD (reference sequence). CDR3 in amino acids: CASSETLAGRYASTDTQYF. CDR3 in DNA: TGCGCCAGCAGTGAAACCCTAGCGGGGCGGTATGCTAGCACAGATACGCAGTATTTT.

This clone appeared a few times. The rearrangement uses TRBV6-4 and TRBJ2-3, with 15 bases identical to TRBD2. Trimming cost V 2 bases and J 6 bases; bases outside gene matches: 0. Germline CDR1 and CDR2: MRHNA and SNTAGT. This CDR3 has 15 residues. CDR3 loop: CASSDGTSGGDTQYF. Here the CDR3 DNA reads TGTGCCAGCAGTGACGGGACTAGCGGGGGGGATACGCAGTATTTT.

CDR3: CASSPPVIAGTYTQYF. The CDR3 DNA follows: TGTGCCAGCTCTCCCCCGGTAATAGCGGGGACTTATACGCAGTATTTT. This chain joins TRBV18 and TRBJ2-3, with 8 bases fitting TRBD2. Germline-derived CDR1 and CDR2 are KGHSH and LQKENI. The CDR3 is made up of 16 amino acids. Trimming removed 6 bases from V and 7 bases from J; junction bases left unmatched: 15.

The chain joins TRBV30 to TRBJ1-2, with TRBD1 matching 11 bases. Germline V gene sequence: CDR1 GTSNPN, CDR2 SVGIG (reference sequence). The CDR3 loop spans 16 amino acids. The V and J ends lost 1 base and 6 bases, in that order; junction bases with no gene match: 10. The CDR3 sequence: CAWSDRGQGARDGYTF. The CDR3 nucleotides are TGTGCCTGGAGTGATCGAGGACAGGGGGCAAGGGATGGCTACACCTTC.

The chain carries TRBV19 and TRBJ1-2; 9 bases are shared with TRBD1. This CDR3 is 17 amino acids long. The V gene end was trimmed by 4 bases and the J gene end by 8 bases; junction bases not matched to a gene: 17. The germline V gene has CDR1 LNHDA and CDR2 SQIVND (reference sequence). This CDR3 reads CASSTASVRTGDDGYTF. For the CDR3, the DNA is TGTGCCAGTAGTACCGCCTCGGTAAGGACAGGGGACGACGGCTACACCTTC.

The rearrangement joins TRBV5-4 to TRBJ2-7, with a possible D match to TRBD1 (5 bases). Trimming took 0 bases from V and 5 from J, leaving 12 bases between them. The CDR3 has 14 amino acids. The V gene's germline CDR1 is SGHNT and CDR2 YYREEE (reference sequence). The CDR3 here is CASSLAAGLDEQYF. DNA of the CDR3: TGTGCCAGCAGCTTGGCGGCAGGGCTTGACGAGCAGTACTTC.

The genes are TRBV7-9 and TRBJ1-1, with TRBD1 identical over 7 bases. Germline CDR1 SEHNR, CDR2 FQNEAQ (reference sequence). V lost 1 base and J lost 0; bases outside the gene matches: 5. The CDR3 totals 16 residues. The CDR3 is CASSLVGGTLNTEAFF. The CDR3 coding sequence is TGTGCCAGCAGCTTAGTAGGGGGCACCTTGAACACTGAAGCTTTCTTT.

The genes are TRBV5-4 and TRBJ2-2; tentative D call: TRBD2 (6 bases). Deletions cut 3 bases from V and 5 bases from J, with 17 bases between. Per the germline V gene, CDR1 is SGHNT and CDR2 is YYREEE (reference sequence). The CDR3 loop spans 16 amino acids. The CDR3 coding sequence is TGTGCCAGCAGCTCGGTACGGGGGACCACAACCGGGGAGCTGTTTTTT. It codes for CASSSVRGTTTGELFF.

This rearrangement joins TRBV24-1 to TRBJ1-2; weak D call: TRBD1 (5 bases). V was cut by 4 bases and J by 3 bases, with 14 bases left in between. Germline CDR1 reads KGHDR; CDR2 reads SFDVKD. The CDR3 spans 15 residues. CDR3 nucleotides: TGTGCCACCAGTGAAGCAGGGAGCGGGGACTATGGCTACACCTTC. Residues: CATSEAGSGDYGYTF.

This clone was counted between two and nine times. This chain uses TRBV6-4 with TRBJ1-2; D call uncertain. The V gene's germline CDR1 is MRHNA and CDR2 SNTAGT. This CDR3 has 14 amino acids. V lost 2 bases and J lost 5, with 12 bases in between. CDR3 loop: CASSDRGLGYGYTF. The CDR3, as DNA: TGTGCCAGCAGTGACCGGGGATTGGGGTATGGCTACACCTTC.

The rearrangement uses TRBV4-2 and TRBJ2-5; the match to TRBD2 covers 9 bases. V was clipped by 3 bases and J by 4 bases; unmatched bases: 6. The CDR3 has 15 amino acids. CDR1 LGHNA and CDR2 YNFKEQ come from the germline V gene. CDR3 amino acids: CASSQKAGGRETQYF. DNA for the CDR3: TGTGCCAGCAGCCAGAAGGCGGGGGGGCGAGAGACCCAGTACTTC.

The rearrangement uses TRBV2 and TRBJ1-2; 11 bases align to TRBD1. The CDR3 length is 14 residues. After removal of 8 bases from V and 4 bases from J, the junction contained 6 bases not matched to a gene. The germline CDR1 and CDR2 sequences are SNHLY and FYNNEI. The CDR3: CASLPGQGGYGYTF. The CDR3 coding sequence is TGTGCCAGCTTACCGGGACAGGGGGGCTATGGCTACACCTTC.

The genes are TRBV4-2 and TRBJ2-1; 11 nucleotides align to TRBD1. CDR3 length equals 15 residues. Germline loops: CDR1 LGHNA, CDR2 YNFKEQ. Trimming removed 2 bases from V and 6 bases from J; junction bases left unmatched: 3. The CDR3 nucleotides read TGTGCCAGCAGCCAAACCGGACAGGGGGCCAATGAGCAGTTCTTC. Its translation is CASSQTGQGANEQFF.

The chain employs TRBV19 and TRBJ1-5; TRBD1 agrees at 8 bases. The CDR3 runs to 13 residues. The junction had 4 bases not matched to a gene; V was cut back by 5 bases and J by 7 bases. The germline CDR1 and CDR2 sequences are LNHDA and SQIVND (reference sequence). The CDR3 DNA is TGTGCCAGTAGTGCGGACAGGGAGCAGCCCCAGCATTTT. This encodes CASSADREQPQHF. The full variable domain, with the rest looked up from reference TRBV19 and TRBJ1-5, is DGGITQSPKYLFRKEGQNVTLSCEQNLNHDAMYWYRQDPGQGLRLIYYSQIVNDFQKGDIAEGYSVSREKKESFPLTVTSAQKNPTAFYLCASSADREQPQHFGDGTRLSIL.

The gene calls are TRBV28 and TRBJ2-7; 8 bases map to TRBD1. The CDR3 runs 15 residues. The J segment lost 6 bases and the V segment lost 6 bases, leaving 13 bases of the junction unmatched. Germline assignment: CDR1 MDHEN and CDR2 SYDVKM. As DNA, the CDR3 is TGTGCCAGCAGGGGAGGCGGACAGGGTTTCTCCGAGCAGTACTTC. It is translated as CASRGGGQGFSEQYF.

The genes are TRBV28 and TRBJ1-2, with D tentatively TRBD1 (6 bases). The V end lost 9 bases, the J end lost 2 bases, and 13 bases lay between the germline ends. The CDR3 covers 13 residues. Per the germline V gene, CDR1 is MDHEN and CDR2 is SYDVKM. This chain's CDR3 is CASWTASNYGYTF. DNA for the CDR3: TGTGCCAGTTGGACAGCCAGCAACTATGGCTACACCTTC.